The rows below give T cell receptor beta chains drawn from one sample of a study of OX40 agonist ivuxolimab in advanced cancers. Profiling relied on immunoSEQ multiplex PCR, and the TCRdb table lists in-frame clones only, not all of them. The sample lists tens of thousands of clones, over 75% occurring once. The specimen was CD4+ or CD8+ T cells sorted from blood, collected in a trial of the OX40 agonist ivuxolimab. The receptors come from an adult with an advanced solid tumor such as melanoma, head and neck, liver or kidney cancer. CDR3s include the opening cysteine and the closing phenylalanine or tryptophan. Fields, in order: V gene, D gene, J gene, clone size, CDR3 protein, CDR3 DNA. D genes are given only for firm matches. Only part of the rows carry a size: once, few, many, or a class if the clone is expanded.

V gene: TRBV13
D gene: TRBD2
J gene: TRBJ2-7
clone size: few
CDR3 protein: CASSSGTSETYEQYF
CDR3 DNA: TGTGCCAGCAGCTCAGGGACTAGCGAAACCTACGAGCAGTACTTC

V gene: TRBV6-5
D gene: .
J gene: TRBJ1-1
clone size: .
CDR3 protein: CASSVSQLNGAEAFF
CDR3 DNA: TGTGCCAGCAGTGTTTCACAGTTGAACGGGGCTGAAGCTTTCTTT

V gene: TRBV2
D gene: .
J gene: TRBJ1-1
clone size: .
CDR3 protein: CASSPRQVMNTEAFF
CDR3 DNA: TGTGCCAGCAGTCCCAGACAGGTTATGAACACTGAAGCTTTCTTT

V gene: TRBV4-2
D gene: TRBD1
J gene: TRBJ2-5
clone size: .
CDR3 protein: CASSQYPNPGQGGTQYF
CDR3 DNA: TGTGCCAGCAGCCAATATCCAAACCCGGGACAGGGGGGGACCCAGTACTTC

V gene: TRBV19
D gene: .
J gene: TRBJ2-1
clone size: .
CDR3 protein: CASSGGPYNEQFF
CDR3 DNA: TGTGCCAGTAGTGGGGGACCTTACAATGAGCAGTTCTTC

V gene: TRBV27
D gene: TRBD1
J gene: TRBJ1-2
clone size: .
CDR3 protein: CASSFPLDRNYGYTF
CDR3 DNA: TGTGCCAGCAGTTTCCCCCTGGACAGGAACTATGGCTACACCTTC

V gene: TRBV9
D gene: TRBD2
J gene: TRBJ2-5
clone size: .
CDR3 protein: CASSPGGETQYF
CDR3 DNA: TGTGCCAGCAGCCCCGGGGGGGAGACCCAGTACTTC

V gene: TRBV7-9
D gene: .
J gene: TRBJ1-1
clone size: .
CDR3 protein: CASSLAPGGDTEAFF
CDR3 DNA: TGTGCCAGCAGCTTAGCCCCAGGAGGTGACACTGAAGCTTTCTTT

V gene: TRBV9
D gene: .
J gene: TRBJ1-1
clone size: .
CDR3 protein: CASSVDGQTEAFF
CDR3 DNA: TGTGCCAGCAGCGTAGACGGACAGACTGAAGCTTTCTTT

V gene: TRBV19
D gene: .
J gene: TRBJ1-1
clone size: once
CDR3 protein: CASSIDLYSVNTEAFF
CDR3 DNA: TGTGCCAGTAGTATAGATCTCTACAGTGTGAACACTGAAGCTTTCTTT

V gene: TRBV7-5
D gene: .
J gene: TRBJ1-2
clone size: .
CDR3 protein: CARSLEAGLDNYGYTF
CDR3 DNA: TGTGCCAGAAGCTTAGAGGCAGGGCTGGATAACTATGGCTACACCTTC

V gene: TRBV7-9
D gene: .
J gene: TRBJ2-6
clone size: .
CDR3 protein: CASSSPGANVLTF
CDR3 DNA: TGTGCCAGCAGCTCGCCTGGGGCCAACGTCCTGACTTTC